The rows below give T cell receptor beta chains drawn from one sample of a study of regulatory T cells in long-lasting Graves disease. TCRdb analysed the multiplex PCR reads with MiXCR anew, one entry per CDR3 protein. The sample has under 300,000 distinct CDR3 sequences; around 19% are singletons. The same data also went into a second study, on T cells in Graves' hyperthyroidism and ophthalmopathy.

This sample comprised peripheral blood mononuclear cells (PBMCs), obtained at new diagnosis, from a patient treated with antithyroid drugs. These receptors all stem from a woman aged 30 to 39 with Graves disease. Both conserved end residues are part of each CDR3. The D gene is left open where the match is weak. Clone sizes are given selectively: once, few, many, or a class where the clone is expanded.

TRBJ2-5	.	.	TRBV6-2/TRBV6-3	TGTGCCAGCAGTGCCCGTAGGGTAGAGACCCAGTACTTC	CASSARRVETQYF
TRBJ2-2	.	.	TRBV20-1	TGCAGTGCTAGTCGGCAGGACACCGGGGAGCTGTTTTTT	CSASRQDTGELFF
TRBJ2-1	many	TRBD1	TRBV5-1	TGCGCCAGCAGCTTGGACAGGGGTGAGCAGTTCTTC	CASSLDRGEQFF
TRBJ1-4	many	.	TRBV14	TGTGCCAGCAGCTCCCTACAGGCCACTAGTGAAAAACTGTTTTTT	CASSSLQATSEKLFF
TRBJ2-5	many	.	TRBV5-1	TGCGCCAGCAGCTTGGACAAGGGCCAAGAGACCCAGTACTTC	CASSLDKGQETQYF
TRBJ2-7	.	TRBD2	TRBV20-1	TGCAGTGCTCCGCCGGCTAGCGGGGGAGAGCAGTACTTC	CSAPPASGGEQYF
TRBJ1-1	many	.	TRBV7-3	TGTGCCAGCAGCTTAAGCGCAGGGGCAACGGAAGCTTTCTTT	CASSLSAGATEAFF
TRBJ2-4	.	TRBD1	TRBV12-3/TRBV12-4	TGTGCCACCGCGCCCACAGGGGGCATTTCCAAAAACATTCAGTACTTC	CATAPTGGISKNIQYF
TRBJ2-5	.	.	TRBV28	TGTGCCAGCAGTTCGACAGGGACCCAGTACTTC	CASSSTGTQYF
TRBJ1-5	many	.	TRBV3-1	TGTGCCAGCAGCCAAGCGTCGGGGTTTGAGCCCCAGCATTTT	CASSQASGFEPQHF
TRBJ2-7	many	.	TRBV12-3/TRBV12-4	TGTGCCAGCGGACATTGGACCTACGAGCAGTACTTC	CASGHWTYEQYF
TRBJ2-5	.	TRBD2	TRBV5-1	TGCGCCAGCAGCTTGTGGCGGGGGGGGTTCGAGACCCAGTACTTC	CASSLWRGGFETQYF
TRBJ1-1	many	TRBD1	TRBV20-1	TGCAGTGCCGACAGGGCGAGGACTGAAGCTTTCTTT	CSADRARTEAFF
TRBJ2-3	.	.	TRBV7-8	TGTGCCAGCAGCTTAGAGCCCGCAGATACGCAGTATTTT	CASSLEPADTQYF
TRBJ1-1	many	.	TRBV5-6	TGTGCCAGCAGCTTGTCGGACACTGAAGCTTTCTTT	CASSLSDTEAFF
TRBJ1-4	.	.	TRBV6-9	TGTGCCAGCAGTTACCCCTCAGGGGAGGGGTCGAAAAAACTGTTTTTT	CASSYPSGEGSKKLFF
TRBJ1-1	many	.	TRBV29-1	TGCAGCGTTGAGGAAGGAGCCCTGGGCACTGAAGCTTTCTTT	CSVEEGALGTEAFF
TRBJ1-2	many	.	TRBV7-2	TGTGCCAGCAGCACCCCCCAGGGTTATGGCTACACCTTC	CASSTPQGYGYTF
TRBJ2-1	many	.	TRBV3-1	TGTGCCAGCAGCTTTCAGGGAGGTGAGCAGTTCTTC	CASSFQGGEQFF
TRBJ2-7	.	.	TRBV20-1	TGCAGTGCTTGGGCGAAGGGGGATGCCTACGAGCAGTACTTC	CSAWAKGDAYEQYF
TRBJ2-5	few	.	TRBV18	TGTGCCAGCTCACCAGACCGTGAGACCCAGTACTTC	CASSPDRETQYF
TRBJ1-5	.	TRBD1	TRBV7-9	TGTGCCAGCAGCTCCCCAGGGGGGGAGCAGCCCCAGCATTTT	CASSSPGGEQPQHF
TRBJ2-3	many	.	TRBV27	TGTGCCAGCAGTTTTGTGGCTTCTAGCACAGATACGCAGTATTTT	CASSFVASSTDTQYF
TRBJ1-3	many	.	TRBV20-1	TGCAGTGCTAAAACGACAGGACCTGGAAACACCATATATTTT	CSAKTTGPGNTIYF